This T cell receptor (beta chain) was captured in a study of T-cell memory formation after mild COVID-19 (dated by TCRdb to 2020 to 2022). Concerning the study at large: TCR sequence clusters from the two donors were found to be largely donor specific. T-cell clones expanding and contracting after mild COVID-19 in two donors were tracked by longitudinal TCRalpha and TCRbeta repertoire sequencing. Two young, previously healthy adult volunteers, one female and one male, were included in the cohort. Overall results and qualifications from the work: From day 15 to 85, contracting clones showed balanced CD4/CD8 phenotypes, whereas a second wave of clones that expanded from day 15 to 37 leaned towards CD4+. Only two mild cases were covered in the study, and larger cohorts including severe cases with pre-infection samples were considered necessary. Contracting CD4+ clones turned up mainly in the CM and EM memory subsets, whereas EMRA was where CD8+ clones were enriched. The second-wave clones that peaked on day 37 were not confirmed to be SARS-CoV-2 specific. Some responding clones were detected in pre-infection memory, suggesting pre-existing cross-reactive memory T cells joined the SARS-CoV-2 response.

The germline V gene gives CDR1 as SQVTM and CDR2 as ANQGSEA. Trimming costs V 6 bases and J 9 bases, and their ends lie 9 bases apart. Reading from cysteine to phenylalanine, the CDR3 counts 9 amino acids. Only the CDR3 part of the read is kept: 27 bases, read in frame from the first base. Ficoll-Paque density gradient centrifugation was the method used to isolate PBMCs. The listed sequencing device is Illumina NovaSeq 6000. cDNA libraries for TCRalpha and TCRbeta were prepared by 5'RACE using constant-segment primers, with sample barcodes and unique molecular identifiers added. Trizol reagent was used to extract RNA from every sample. Library amplification was performed in two PCR steps, and a second sample barcode and Illumina TruSeq adapters were introduced in the second step. Sequencing of libraries was performed on an Illumina NovaSeq with 2 x 150 bp paired-end reads. The authors processed their data as follows. Demultiplexing of reads and collapsing into UMI-guided consensus sequences were performed with migec v1.2.7. Using mixcr v2.1.11, UMI consensuses were aligned to TRA and TRB V and J templates and then assembled into clonotypes. Clonotypes were classified as expanded or contracted when called significant by both edgeR and NoisET, with noise models trained on biological replicates. For edgeR calls, the thresholds were a false discovery rate-adjusted p below 0.01 and a log2 fold-change of 1. As an exploratory analysis of dynamics, max-normalized trajectories of the 1000 most abundant clonotypes were examined with PCA combined with hierarchical clustering. Each responding clone was given a CD4 or CD8 phenotype based on the CD4+ and CD8+ repertoires, which had been sequenced separately. TCRdb trimmed the raw reads at Q25, called clones with MiXCR and kept productive beta chains. Each record represents a unique CDR3 protein, reported with the most common genes and DNA among its rows. The V and J calls reflect TCRdb's pipeline rather than the authors' work. Across this sample there are 120,000 to 150,000 distinct CDR3 sequences, with 6% seen only once. The ten largest clones add up to 2% to 2.5% of the sample.

This clonotype has only a few counts. The specificity of this receptor is unknown. Base quality data are lacking; no much larger clone is found one base away. Recombination linked TRBV29-1 to TRBJ2-7, and perhaps TRBD2 as D gene, on 6 matching bases. The specimen sequenced was PBMCs or a T cell subset sorted from them (not recorded which). This receptor was taken from an adult woman who had mild COVID-19 (a few samples of this study predate the infection). The sample titles of this study are shuffled in the database, so cell type and time point are left out; the donor was told from shared clones. The sequenced DNA is TGCAGCGTCCCCGGGGGGCAGTACTTC. Its product reads: CSVPGGQYF.